This TCR beta chain comes out of a study of a mutant IDH1 vaccine in newly diagnosed glioma. Study summary: There were eight vaccinations for patients, given in weeks 1, 3, 5, 7, 11, 15, 19 and 23.

Profiling relied on immunoSEQ multiplex PCR, and the TCRdb table lists in-frame clones only, not all of them. This table has about 27,000 clones, 70% to 85% appearing once. This clone was observed a single time. Its antigen is not identified. Study observations and caveats: Detectable vaccine-induced immune responses arose in around 93% of patients.

After removal of 1 base from V and 1 base from J, the junction contained 4 bases not matched to a gene. CDR3 length: 16 amino acids. Germline assignment: CDR1 SGHAT and CDR2 FQNNGV. The time point here: week 5, during vaccination. Each dose of the vaccine consisted of 300 ug of mutant IDH1 20-mer peptide, with topical imiquimod. This chain connects TRBV11-2 to TRBJ2-3, with TRBD2 matching 8 bases. The sample here was PBMCs, taken from a glioma patient whose treatment included an IDH1 peptide vaccine. The TCR comes from a man aged 40-49 years with glioma. Some clones in this sample may be carry-over from other donors' samples. DNA for the CDR3: TGTGCCAGCAGCTTAGGGGCGGGGGGAGGCACAGATACGCAGTATTTT. It specifies CASSLGAGGGTDTQYF.